The 13 T cell receptor beta chains below come from one sample, sequenced in a study of human T cells and chemical hapten exposure. TCRdb independently ran MiXCR on the RACE reads; one entry per CDR3 protein. The repertoire consists of around 330,000 distinct CDR3 sequences, with around 5.5% occurring once and the leading ten covering approximately 8.2%. Time point in this sample: pre-sensitization, week 0. Sample treatment: therapeutic diphenylcyclopropenone sensitization with weekly scalp DPC. The sample in question was whole blood, obtained in connection with sensitization to the hapten diphenylcyclopropenone (DPC). These receptors were collected from a woman under 30 with alopecia areata. Some clones in this sample may be carry-over from other donors' samples.

This chain connects TRBV4-3 to TRBJ2-6; D gene unclear. The CDR3 totals 18 residues. V was cut by 0 bases and J by 0 bases, with 12 bases left in between. Germline-derived CDR1 and CDR2 are LGHNA and YSLEER. CDR3 amino acids: CASSQDLGPVSGANVLTF. The CDR3 coding sequence is TGCGCCAGCAGCCAAGATTTAGGACCGGTCTCTGGGGCCAACGTCCTGACTTTC.

The chain has TRBV2 and TRBJ1-1; possibly TRBD1 for D (5 bases). The CDR3 is 14 amino acids. The V gene lost 8 bases and the J gene lost 5 bases, with 18 bases spanning the gap. Looked up from germline, CDR1 is SNHLY and CDR2 is FYNNEI. The CDR3 DNA follows: TGTGCCAGCTCTTCGTCGGGGGAGCGGACTGAAGCTTTCTTT. Translation gives CASSSSGERTEAFF.

This chain uses TRBV2 with TRBJ1-1; D may be TRBD1 (6 bases). Germline assignment: CDR1 SNHLY and CDR2 FYNNEI. The V end lost 7 bases, the J end lost 4 bases, and 13 bases lay between the germline ends. The CDR3 is made up of 13 amino acids. CDR3 residues: CASNAGAGTEAFF. DNA of the CDR3: TGTGCCAGCAATGCGGGGGCGGGCACTGAAGCTTTCTTT.

Ten or more counts support this clonotype. The V gene is TRBV6-2 or TRBV6-3, the J gene TRBJ2-6; D gene unclear. In germline, CDR1 is MNHEY, CDR2 SVGEGT. This CDR3 is 17 amino acids long. Trimming removed 4 bases at V and 0 bases at J, with 13 bases between. CDR3 DNA: TGTGCCAGCAGTTCCGGCGACGGCCTCTCTGGGGCCAACGTCCTGACTTTC. It yields the protein CASSSGDGLSGANVLTF.

This clonotype was recorded at least ten times. The V call is TRBV6-5, the J call TRBJ1-4, with 7 bases identical to TRBD1. With 6 bases clipped from V and 1 base from J, the junction kept 8 bases outside the gene matches. CDR1 is MNHEY and CDR2 is SVGAGI in the germline V gene. The CDR3 spans 16 residues. The CDR3 protein is CASREQGLVTNEKLFF. CDR3 DNA: TGTGCCAGCAGAGAACAGGGGCTGGTAACTAATGAAAAACTGTTTTTT.

This clonotype was detected many times. The CDR3 region is CSVSQLTGSDTQYF. For the CDR3, the DNA is TGCAGCGTTTCCCAATTGACAGGGTCGGATACGCAGTATTTT. The rearrangement links TRBV29-1 to TRBJ2-3; TRBD1 matches at 7 bases. Germline CDR1 reads SQVTM; CDR2 reads ANQGSEA. V was clipped by 5 bases and J by 6 bases; unmatched bases: 11. CDR3 length: 14 amino acids.

The CDR3 nucleotides read TGTGCCAGCAGCTTAGAGGCAGGGCGCTACTCCTATAATTCACCCCTCCACTTT. This codes for CASSLEAGRYSYNSPLHF. The V gene is TRBV11-2, the J gene TRBJ1-6, with D possibly matching TRBD1 (5 bases). Germline V gene data show CDR1 as SGHAT and CDR2 as FQNNGV. The CDR3 contains 18 residues. The ends were cut back, 0 bases at V and 0 bases at J, with 12 bases in the middle.

Ten or more counts support this clonotype. Here the CDR3 reads CASSQEKGTGANVLTF. CDR3 in DNA: TGTGCCAGCAGCCAAGAGAAGGGGACTGGGGCCAACGTCCTGACTTTC. V usage is TRBV4-2 and J usage is TRBJ2-6; perhaps TRBD1 as D (5 bases). The germline V gene encodes CDR1 LGHNA and CDR2 YNFKEQ. The ends were cut back, 0 bases at V and 2 bases at J, with 8 bases in the middle. The CDR3 is 16 residues long.

This clonotype was observed many times. The CDR3 reads CASSLNGGTGRGYTF. CDR3 DNA: TGTGCCAGCAGCCTTAACGGGGGTACAGGCCGCGGCTACACCTTC. The chain joins TRBV12-3 or TRBV12-4 to TRBJ1-2, with D perhaps TRBD1 (5 bases). This CDR3 spans 15 amino acids. Trimming shortened V by 6 bases and J by 8 bases, and 22 bases separated the two germline ends.

This clonotype was seen at least ten times. The J gene is TRBJ1-2, the V gene TRBV10-3; D possibly corresponds to TRBD1 (6 bases). Germline CDR1 and CDR2: ENHRY and SYGVKD. This CDR3 is 16 amino acids long. Trimming removed 0 bases from V and 8 bases from J, with 19 bases in between. CDR3 residues: CAISESLGGSYGGYTF. The DNA of the CDR3 is TGTGCCATCAGTGAGTCGTTAGGGGGAAGCTATGGCGGCTACACCTTC.

The J gene is TRBJ2-3, the V gene TRBV6-5; D gene uncertain. CDR3 length: 12 residues. Germline V gives CDR1 MNHEY, CDR2 SVGAGI. Trimming stripped 6 bases from V and 5 bases from J, with 9 bases between. CDR3 bases: TGTGCCAGCAGGGGTTCGGGAGATACGCAGTATTTT. It is translated as CASRGSGDTQYF.

This clonotype was recorded at least ten times. The CDR3 sequence is CASSNPQQGQLTDTQYF. The CDR3 DNA is TGTGCCAGCAGCAACCCCCAACAGGGGCAACTCACAGATACGCAGTATTTT. The chain is built from TRBV7-9 and TRBJ2-3; TRBD1 matches at 7 bases. The CDR3 consists of 17 residues. Unmatched junction bases numbered 13, after V lost 5 bases and J lost 2 bases. From germline, CDR1 is SEHNR and CDR2 FQNEAQ (reference sequence).

This clonotype has a count of ten or more. The gene calls are TRBV2 and TRBJ1-2, with D perhaps TRBD1 (5 bases). Germline V gives CDR1 SNHLY, CDR2 FYNNEI. The ends were cut back, 2 bases at V and 2 bases at J, with 21 bases in the middle. This CDR3 spans 18 amino acids. The DNA for the CDR3 is TGTGCCAGCAGTGAATCGTTCGTTGGGAAGACAGACAACTATGGCTACACCTTC. This gives the protein CASSESFVGKTDNYGYTF. Drawing the rest from reference TRBV2 and TRBJ1-2, the complete variable domain is EPEVTQTPSHQVTQMGQEVILRCVPISNHLYFYWYRQILGQKVEFLVSFYNNEISEKSEIFDDQFSVERPDGSNFTLKIRSTKLEDSAMYFCASSESFVGKTDNYGYTFGSGTRLTVV.